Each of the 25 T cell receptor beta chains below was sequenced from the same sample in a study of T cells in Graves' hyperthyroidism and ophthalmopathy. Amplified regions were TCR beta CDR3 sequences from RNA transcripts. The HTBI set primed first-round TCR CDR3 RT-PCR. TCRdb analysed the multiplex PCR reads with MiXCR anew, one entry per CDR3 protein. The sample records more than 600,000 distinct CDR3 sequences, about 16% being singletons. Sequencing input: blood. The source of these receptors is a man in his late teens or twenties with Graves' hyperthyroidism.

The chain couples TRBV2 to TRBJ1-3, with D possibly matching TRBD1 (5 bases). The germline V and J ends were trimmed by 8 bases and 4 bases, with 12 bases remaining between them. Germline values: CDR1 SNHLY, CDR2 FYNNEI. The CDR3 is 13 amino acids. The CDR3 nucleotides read TGTGCCAGCGGGGCGGGGGTCGGAAACACCATATATTTT. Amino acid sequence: CASGAGVGNTIYF. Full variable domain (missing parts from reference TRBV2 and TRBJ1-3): EPEVTQTPSHQVTQMGQEVILRCVPISNHLYFYWYRQILGQKVEFLVSFYNNEISEKSEIFDDQFSVERPDGSNFTLKIRSTKLEDSAMYFCASGAGVGNTIYFGEGSWLTVV.

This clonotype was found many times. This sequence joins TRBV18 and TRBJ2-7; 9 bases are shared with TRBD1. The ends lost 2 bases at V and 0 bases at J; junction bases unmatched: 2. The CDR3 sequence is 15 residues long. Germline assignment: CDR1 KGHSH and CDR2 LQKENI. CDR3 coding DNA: TGTGCCAGCTCACCAGGGACAGGGAGCTCCTACGAGCAGTACTTC. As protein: CASSPGTGSSYEQYF. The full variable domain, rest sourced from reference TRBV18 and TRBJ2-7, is NAGVMQNPRHLVRRRGQEARLRCSPMKGHSHVYWYRQLPEEGLKFMVYLQKENIIDESGMPKERFSAEFPKEGPSILRIQQVVRGDSAAYFCASSPGTGSSYEQYFGPGTRLTVT.

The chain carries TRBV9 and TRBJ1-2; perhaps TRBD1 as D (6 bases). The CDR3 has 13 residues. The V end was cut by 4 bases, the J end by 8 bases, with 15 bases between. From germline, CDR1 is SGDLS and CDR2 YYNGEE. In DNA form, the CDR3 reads TGTGCCAGCAGCAAAAATGGGGGGCTCGGCTACACCTTC. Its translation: CASSKNGGLGYTF.

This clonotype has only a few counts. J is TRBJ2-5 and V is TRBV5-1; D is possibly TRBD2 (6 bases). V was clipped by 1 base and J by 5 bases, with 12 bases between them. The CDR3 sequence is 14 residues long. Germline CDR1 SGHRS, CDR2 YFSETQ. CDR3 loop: CASSLWGTGETQYF. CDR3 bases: TGCGCCAGCAGCTTGTGGGGGACTGGGGAGACCCAGTACTTC. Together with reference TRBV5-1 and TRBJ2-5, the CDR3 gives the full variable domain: KAGVTQTPRYLIKTRGQQVTLSCSPISGHRSVSWYQQTPGQGLQFLFEYFSETQRNKGNFPGRFSGRQFSNSRSEMNVSTLELGDSALYLCASSLWGTGETQYFGPGTRLLVL.

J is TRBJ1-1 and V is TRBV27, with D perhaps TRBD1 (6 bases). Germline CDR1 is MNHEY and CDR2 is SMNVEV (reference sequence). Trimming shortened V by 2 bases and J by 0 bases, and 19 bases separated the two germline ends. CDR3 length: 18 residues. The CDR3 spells CASSLTPRTARMNTEAFF. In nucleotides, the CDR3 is TGTGCCAGCAGTTTAACCCCTCGGACAGCCCGAATGAACACTGAAGCTTTCTTT.

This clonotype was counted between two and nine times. CDR3 in amino acids: CSVRGLVFNEQFF. In DNA, the CDR3 is TGCAGCGTTCGAGGACTAGTCTTCAATGAGCAGTTCTTC. V usage is TRBV29-1 and J usage is TRBJ2-1, with 7 bases fitting TRBD2. Trimming took 5 bases from V and 6 from J; bases not matched to a gene: 7. This CDR3 is built from 13 residues. Per germline, CDR1 SQVTM and CDR2 ANQGSEA.

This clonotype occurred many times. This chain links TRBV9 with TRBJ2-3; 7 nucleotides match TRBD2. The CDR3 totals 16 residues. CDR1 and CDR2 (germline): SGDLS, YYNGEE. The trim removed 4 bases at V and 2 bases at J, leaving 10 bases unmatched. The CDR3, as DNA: TGTGCCAGCAGCCGCGGGGGAGGAGGGCCCACAGATACGCAGTATTTT. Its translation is CASSRGGGGPTDTQYF.

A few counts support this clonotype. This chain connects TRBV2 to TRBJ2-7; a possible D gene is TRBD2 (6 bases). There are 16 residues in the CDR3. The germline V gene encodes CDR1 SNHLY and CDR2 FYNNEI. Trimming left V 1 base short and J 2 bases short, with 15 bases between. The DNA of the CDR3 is TGTGCCAGCAGTGAAGGTATTGGGGGGAGAGCCTACGAGCAGTACTTC. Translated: CASSEGIGGRAYEQYF.

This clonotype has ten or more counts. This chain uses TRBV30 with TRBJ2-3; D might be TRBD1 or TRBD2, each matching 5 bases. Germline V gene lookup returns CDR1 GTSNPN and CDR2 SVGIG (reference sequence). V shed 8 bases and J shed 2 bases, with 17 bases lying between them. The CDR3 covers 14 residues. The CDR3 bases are TGTGCCATGGACGGGGCGCGACCCACAGATACGCAGTATTTT. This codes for CAMDGARPTDTQYF. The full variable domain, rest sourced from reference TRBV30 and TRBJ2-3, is SQTIHQWPATLVQPVGSPLSLECTVEGTSNPNLYWYRQAAGRGLQLLFYSVGIGQISSEVPQNLSASRPQDRQFILSSKKLLLSDSGFYLCAMDGARPTDTQYFGPGTRLTVL.

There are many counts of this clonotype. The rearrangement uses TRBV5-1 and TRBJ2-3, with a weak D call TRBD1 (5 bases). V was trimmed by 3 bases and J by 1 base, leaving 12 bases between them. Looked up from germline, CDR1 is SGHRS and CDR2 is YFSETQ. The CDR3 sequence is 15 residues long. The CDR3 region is CASSWGGIGTDTQYF. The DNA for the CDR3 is TGCGCCAGCAGCTGGGGCGGAATCGGCACAGATACGCAGTATTTT.

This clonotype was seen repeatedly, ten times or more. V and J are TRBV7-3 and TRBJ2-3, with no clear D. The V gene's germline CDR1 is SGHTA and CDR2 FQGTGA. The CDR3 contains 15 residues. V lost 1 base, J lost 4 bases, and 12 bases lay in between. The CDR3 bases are TGTGCCAGCAGCTTAAGGCCCCCTGGGTCAGATACGCAGTATTTT. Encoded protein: CASSLRPPGSDTQYF.

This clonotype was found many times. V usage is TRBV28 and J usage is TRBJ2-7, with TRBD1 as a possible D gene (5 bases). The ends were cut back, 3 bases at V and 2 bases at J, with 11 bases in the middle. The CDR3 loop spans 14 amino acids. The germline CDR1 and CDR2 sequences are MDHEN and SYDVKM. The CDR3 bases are TGTGCCAGCAGTTTCAAGGGGATTACCTACGAGCAGTACTTC. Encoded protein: CASSFKGITYEQYF.

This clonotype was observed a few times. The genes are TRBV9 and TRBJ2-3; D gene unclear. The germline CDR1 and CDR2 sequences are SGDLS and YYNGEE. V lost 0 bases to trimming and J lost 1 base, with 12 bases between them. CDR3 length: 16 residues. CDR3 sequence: CASSVGSGGGTDTQYF. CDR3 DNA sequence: TGTGCCAGCAGCGTAGGATCAGGTGGTGGCACAGATACGCAGTATTTT.

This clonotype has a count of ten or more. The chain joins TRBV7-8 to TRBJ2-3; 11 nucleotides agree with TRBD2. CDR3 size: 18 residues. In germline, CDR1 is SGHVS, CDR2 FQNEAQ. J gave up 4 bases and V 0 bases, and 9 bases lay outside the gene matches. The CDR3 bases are TGTGCCAGCAGCTTAGCTAGCGGGAGGGCCTCGACTCCAGATACGCAGTATTTT. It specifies CASSLASGRASTPDTQYF.

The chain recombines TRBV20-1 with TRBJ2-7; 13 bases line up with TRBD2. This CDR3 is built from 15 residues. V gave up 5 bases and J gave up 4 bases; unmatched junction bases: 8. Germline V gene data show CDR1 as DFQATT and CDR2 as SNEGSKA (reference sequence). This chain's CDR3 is CSAQTSGRSRYEQYF. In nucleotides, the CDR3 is TGCAGTGCTCAGACTAGCGGGAGGAGCAGGTACGAGCAGTACTTC.

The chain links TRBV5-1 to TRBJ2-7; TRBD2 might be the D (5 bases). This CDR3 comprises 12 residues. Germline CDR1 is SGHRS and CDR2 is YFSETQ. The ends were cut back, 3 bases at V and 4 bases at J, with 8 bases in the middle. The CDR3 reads CASSSGEYEQYF. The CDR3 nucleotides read TGCGCCAGCAGCTCTGGGGAGTACGAGCAGTACTTC.

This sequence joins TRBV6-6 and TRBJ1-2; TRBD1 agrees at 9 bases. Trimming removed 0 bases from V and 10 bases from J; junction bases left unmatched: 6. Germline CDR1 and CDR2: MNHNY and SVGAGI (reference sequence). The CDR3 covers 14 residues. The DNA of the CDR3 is TGTGCCAGCAGTTACTCGGGAACAGGGGGCCCCTACACCTTC. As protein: CASSYSGTGGPYTF.

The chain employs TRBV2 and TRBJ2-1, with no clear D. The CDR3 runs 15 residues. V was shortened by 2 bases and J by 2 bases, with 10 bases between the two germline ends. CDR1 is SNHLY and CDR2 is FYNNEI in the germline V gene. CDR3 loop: CASSETSSTYNEQFF. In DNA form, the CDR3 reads TGTGCCAGCAGTGAAACGTCCAGCACCTACAATGAGCAGTTCTTC.

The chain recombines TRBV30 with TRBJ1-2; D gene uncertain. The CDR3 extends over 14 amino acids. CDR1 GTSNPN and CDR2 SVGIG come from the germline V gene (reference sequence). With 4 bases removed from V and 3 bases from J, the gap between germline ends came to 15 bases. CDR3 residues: CAWNVRVPDYGYTF. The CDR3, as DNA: TGTGCCTGGAACGTGCGGGTCCCGGACTATGGCTACACCTTC. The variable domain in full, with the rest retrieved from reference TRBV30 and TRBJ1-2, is SQTIHQWPATLVQPVGSPLSLECTVEGTSNPNLYWYRQAAGRGLQLLFYSVGIGQISSEVPQNLSASRPQDRQFILSSKKLLLSDSGFYLCAWNVRVPDYGYTFGSGTRLTVV.

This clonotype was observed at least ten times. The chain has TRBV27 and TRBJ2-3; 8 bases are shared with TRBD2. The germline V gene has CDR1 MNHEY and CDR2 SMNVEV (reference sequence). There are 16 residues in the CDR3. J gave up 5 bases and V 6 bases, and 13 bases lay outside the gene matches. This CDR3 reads CASSPMWGLAGDTQYF. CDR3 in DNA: TGTGCCAGCAGCCCCATGTGGGGGCTAGCGGGAGATACGCAGTATTTT.

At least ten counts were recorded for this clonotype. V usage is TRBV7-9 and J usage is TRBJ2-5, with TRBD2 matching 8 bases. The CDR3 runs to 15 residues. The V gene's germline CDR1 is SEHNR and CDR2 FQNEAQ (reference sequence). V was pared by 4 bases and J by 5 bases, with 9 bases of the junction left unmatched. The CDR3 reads CASSSPGRGGETQYF. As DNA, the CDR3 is TGTGCCAGCAGCTCGCCCGGGAGGGGTGGGGAGACCCAGTACTTC.

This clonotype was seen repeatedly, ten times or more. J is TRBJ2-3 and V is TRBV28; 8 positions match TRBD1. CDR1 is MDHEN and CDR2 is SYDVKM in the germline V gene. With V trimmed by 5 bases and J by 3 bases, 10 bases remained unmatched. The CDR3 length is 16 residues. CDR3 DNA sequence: TGTGCCAGCAGTCCACCAGGACAGGGTCGGACAGATACGCAGTATTTT. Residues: CASSPPGQGRTDTQYF. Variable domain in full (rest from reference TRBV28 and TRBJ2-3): DVKVTQSSRYLVKRTGEKVFLECVQDMDHENMFWYRQDPGLGLRLIYFSYDVKMKEKGDIPEGYSVSREKKERFSLILESASTNQTSMYLCASSPPGQGRTDTQYFGPGTRLTVL.

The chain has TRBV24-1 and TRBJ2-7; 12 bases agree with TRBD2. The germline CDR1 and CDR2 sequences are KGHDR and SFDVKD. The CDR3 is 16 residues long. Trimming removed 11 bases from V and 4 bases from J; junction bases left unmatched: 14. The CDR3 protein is CASMELAGGPVYEQYF. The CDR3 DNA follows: TGTGCCAGCATGGAGCTAGCGGGAGGGCCCGTTTACGAGCAGTACTTC.

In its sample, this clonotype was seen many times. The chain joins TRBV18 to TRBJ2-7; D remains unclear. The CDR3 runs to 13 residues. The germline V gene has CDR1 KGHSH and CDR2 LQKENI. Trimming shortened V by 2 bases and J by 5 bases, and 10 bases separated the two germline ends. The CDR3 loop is CASSPERVHEQYF. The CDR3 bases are TGTGCCAGCTCACCAGAGCGAGTCCACGAGCAGTACTTC.

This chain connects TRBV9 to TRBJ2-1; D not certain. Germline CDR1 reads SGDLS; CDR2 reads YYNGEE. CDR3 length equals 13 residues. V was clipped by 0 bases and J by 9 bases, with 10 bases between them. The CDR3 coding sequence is TGTGCCAGCAGCGTAGTTTTCGGGTCTGAGCAGTTCTTC. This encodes CASSVVFGSEQFF.